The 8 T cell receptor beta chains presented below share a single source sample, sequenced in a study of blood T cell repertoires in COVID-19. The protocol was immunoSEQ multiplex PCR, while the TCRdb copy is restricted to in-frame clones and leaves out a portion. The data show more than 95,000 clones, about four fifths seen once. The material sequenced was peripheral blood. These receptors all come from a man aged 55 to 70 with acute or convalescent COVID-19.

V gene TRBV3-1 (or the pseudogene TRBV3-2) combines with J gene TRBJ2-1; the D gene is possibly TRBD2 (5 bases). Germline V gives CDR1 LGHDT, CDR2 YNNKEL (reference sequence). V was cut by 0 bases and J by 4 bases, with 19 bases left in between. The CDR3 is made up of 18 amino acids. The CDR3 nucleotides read TGTGCCAGCAGCCAAGATGTGACTCTCCGGCGGGCTTACAATGAGCAGTTCTTC. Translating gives CASSQDVTLRRAYNEQFF.

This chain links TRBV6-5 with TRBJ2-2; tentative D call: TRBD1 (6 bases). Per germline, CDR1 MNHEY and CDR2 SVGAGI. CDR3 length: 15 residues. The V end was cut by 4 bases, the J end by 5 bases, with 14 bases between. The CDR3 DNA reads TGTGCCAGCAGTTGGTCAATTACAGGGACCGGGGAGCTGTTTTTT. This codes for CASSWSITGTGELFF.

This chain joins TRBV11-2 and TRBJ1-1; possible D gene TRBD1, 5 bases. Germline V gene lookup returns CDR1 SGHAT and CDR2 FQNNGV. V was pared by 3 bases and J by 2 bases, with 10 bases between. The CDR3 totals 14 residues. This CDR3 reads CASSLFGQNTEAFF. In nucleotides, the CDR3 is TGTGCCAGCAGCTTGTTCGGACAAAACACTGAAGCTTTCTTT.

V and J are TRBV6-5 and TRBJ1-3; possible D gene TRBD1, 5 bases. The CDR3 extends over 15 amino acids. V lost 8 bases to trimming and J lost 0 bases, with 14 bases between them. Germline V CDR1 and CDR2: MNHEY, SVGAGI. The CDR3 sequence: CASLRGIFSGNTIYF. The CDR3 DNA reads TGTGCCAGCCTGCGGGGGATCTTCTCTGGAAACACCATATATTTT.

The CDR3 DNA sequence: TGTGCCAGCAGTGGGTGGACTAGCGGGAGTTTGGATGAGCAGTTCTTC. Amino acid sequence: CASSGWTSGSLDEQFF. J is TRBJ2-1 and V is TRBV6-1; the match to TRBD2 covers 13 bases. Germline V CDR1 and CDR2: MNHNS, SASEGT. The CDR3 runs 16 residues. V shed 4 bases, J shed 8 bases, and the junction held 8 bases outside the gene matches.

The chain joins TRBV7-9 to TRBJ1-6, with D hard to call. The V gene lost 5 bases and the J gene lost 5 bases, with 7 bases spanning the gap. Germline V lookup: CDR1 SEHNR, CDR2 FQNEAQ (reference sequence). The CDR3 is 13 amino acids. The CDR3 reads CASSVSDNSPLHF. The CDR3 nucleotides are TGTGCCAGCAGCGTGAGTGATAATTCACCCCTCCACTTT.

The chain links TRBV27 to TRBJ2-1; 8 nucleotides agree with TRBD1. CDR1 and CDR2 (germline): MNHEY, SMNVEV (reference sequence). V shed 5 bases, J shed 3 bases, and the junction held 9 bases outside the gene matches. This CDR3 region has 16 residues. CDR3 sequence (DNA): TGTGCCAGCAGTACTAGTCAGGGGGCTCGCTACAATGAGCAGTTCTTC. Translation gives CASSTSQGARYNEQFF.

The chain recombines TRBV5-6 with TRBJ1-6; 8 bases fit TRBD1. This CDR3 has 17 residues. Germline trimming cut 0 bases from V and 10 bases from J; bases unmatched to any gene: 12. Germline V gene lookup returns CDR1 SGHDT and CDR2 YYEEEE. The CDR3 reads CASSLALDRAVESPLHF. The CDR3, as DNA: TGTGCCAGCAGCTTGGCCCTGGACAGGGCTGTTGAGTCACCCCTCCACTTT.